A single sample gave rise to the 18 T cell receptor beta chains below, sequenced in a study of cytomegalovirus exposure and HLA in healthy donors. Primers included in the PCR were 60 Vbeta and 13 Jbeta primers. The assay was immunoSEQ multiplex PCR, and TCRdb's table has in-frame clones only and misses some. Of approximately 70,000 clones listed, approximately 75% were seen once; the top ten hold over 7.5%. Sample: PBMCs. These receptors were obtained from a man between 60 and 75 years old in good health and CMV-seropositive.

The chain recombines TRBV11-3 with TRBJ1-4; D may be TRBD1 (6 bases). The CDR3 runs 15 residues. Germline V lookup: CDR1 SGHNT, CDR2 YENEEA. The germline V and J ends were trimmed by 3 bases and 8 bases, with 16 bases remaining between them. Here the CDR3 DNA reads TGTGCCAGCAGCTTTTCACAGGGAGTGGGAGAAAAACTGTTTTTT. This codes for CASSFSQGVGEKLFF.

CDR3 DNA sequence: TGTGCCAGCAGCTTAGGGGGCCCTAAGGAGACCCAGTACTTC. Amino acid sequence: CASSLGGPKETQYF. The chain links TRBV7-6 to TRBJ2-5; D is perhaps TRBD1 (5 bases). The ends were cut back, 1 base at V and 5 bases at J, with 11 bases in the middle. CDR1 SGHVS and CDR2 FNYEAQ come from the germline V gene. The CDR3 consists of 14 residues. Full variable domain (rest looked up from reference TRBV7-6 and TRBJ2-5): GAGVSQSPRYKVTKRGQDVALRCDPISGHVSLYWYRQALGQGPEFLTYFNYEAQQDKSGLPNDRFSAERPEGSISTLTIQRTEQRDSAMYRCASSLGGPKETQYFGPGTRLLVL.

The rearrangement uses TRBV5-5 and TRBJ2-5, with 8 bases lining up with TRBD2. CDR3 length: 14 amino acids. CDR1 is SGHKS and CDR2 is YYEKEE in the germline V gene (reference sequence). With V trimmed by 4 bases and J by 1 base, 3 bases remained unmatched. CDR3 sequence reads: CASSRGGAQETQYF. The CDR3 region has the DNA TGTGCCAGCAGCCGGGGGGGGGCCCAAGAGACCCAGTACTTC.

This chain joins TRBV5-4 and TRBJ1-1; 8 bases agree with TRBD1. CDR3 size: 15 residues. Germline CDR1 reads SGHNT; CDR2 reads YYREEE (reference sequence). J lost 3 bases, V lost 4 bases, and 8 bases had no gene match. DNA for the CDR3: TGTGCCAGCAGCCAACCAAAGGACAGGGACACTGAAGCTTTCTTT. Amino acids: CASSQPKDRDTEAFF.

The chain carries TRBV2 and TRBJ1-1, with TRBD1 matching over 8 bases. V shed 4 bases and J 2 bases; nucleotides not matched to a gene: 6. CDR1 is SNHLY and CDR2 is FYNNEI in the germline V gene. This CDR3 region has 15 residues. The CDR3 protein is CASSGRTGGNTEAFF. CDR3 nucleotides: TGTGCCAGCAGTGGGAGAACAGGGGGAAACACTGAAGCTTTCTTT.

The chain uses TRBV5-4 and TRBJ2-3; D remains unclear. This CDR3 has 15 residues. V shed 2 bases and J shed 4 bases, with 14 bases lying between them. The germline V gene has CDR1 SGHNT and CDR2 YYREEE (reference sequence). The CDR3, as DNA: TGTGCCAGCAGCTTCTTCATGGGCCGTTCAGATACGCAGTATTTT. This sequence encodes CASSFFMGRSDTQYF. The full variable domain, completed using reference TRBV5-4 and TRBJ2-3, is ETGVTQSPTHLIKTRGQQVTLRCSSQSGHNTVSWYQQALGQGPQFIFQYYREEENGRGNFPPRFSGLQFPNYSSELNVNALELDDSALYLCASSFFMGRSDTQYFGPGTRLTVL.

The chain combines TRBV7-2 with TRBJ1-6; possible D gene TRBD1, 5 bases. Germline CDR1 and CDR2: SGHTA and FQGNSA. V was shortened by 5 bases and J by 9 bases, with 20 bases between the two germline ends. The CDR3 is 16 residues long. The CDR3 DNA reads TGTGCCAGCAGCCTCAGTGGGGGGACGGCGATTTCACCCCTCCACTTT. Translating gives CASSLSGGTAISPLHF.

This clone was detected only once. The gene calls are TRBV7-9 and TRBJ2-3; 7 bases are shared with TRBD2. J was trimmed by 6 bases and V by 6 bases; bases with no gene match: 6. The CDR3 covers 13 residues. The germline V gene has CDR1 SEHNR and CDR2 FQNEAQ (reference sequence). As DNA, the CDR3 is TGTGCCAGCAGTCAAGCGGGGAGTGATACGCAGTATTTT. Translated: CASSQAGSDTQYF.

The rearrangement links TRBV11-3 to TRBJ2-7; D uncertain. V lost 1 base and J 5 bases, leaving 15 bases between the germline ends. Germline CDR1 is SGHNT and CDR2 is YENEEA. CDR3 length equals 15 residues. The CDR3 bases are TGTGCCAGCAGCTTAGGGCCCCTTATTGGAGACGAGCAGTACTTC. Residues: CASSLGPLIGDEQYF.

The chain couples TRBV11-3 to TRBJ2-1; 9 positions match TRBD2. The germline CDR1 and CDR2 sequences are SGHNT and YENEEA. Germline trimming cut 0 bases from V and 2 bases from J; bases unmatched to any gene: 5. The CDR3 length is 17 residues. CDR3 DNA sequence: TGTGCCAGCAGCTTAGATCTGGGCGGGAGGGCCTACAATGAGCAGTTCTTC. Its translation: CASSLDLGGRAYNEQFF.

The CDR3, as DNA: TGTGCCAGTAGTTCCCGGGACAGCCTACCGTTGCCCCAGCATTTT. Translating it yields CASSSRDSLPLPQHF. J is TRBJ1-5 and V is TRBV19, with 7 bases aligning to TRBD1. CDR3 length: 15 amino acids. V dropped 5 bases and J dropped 9; count of bases not matched to a gene: 13. Germline values: CDR1 LNHDA, CDR2 SQIVND (reference sequence).

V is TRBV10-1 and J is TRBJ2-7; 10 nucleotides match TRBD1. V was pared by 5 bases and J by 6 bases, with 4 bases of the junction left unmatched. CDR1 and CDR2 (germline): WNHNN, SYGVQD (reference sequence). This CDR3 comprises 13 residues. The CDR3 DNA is TGCGCCAGCAGTTCCGGGACAGGGGCCGAGCAGTACTTC. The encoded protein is CASSSGTGAEQYF.

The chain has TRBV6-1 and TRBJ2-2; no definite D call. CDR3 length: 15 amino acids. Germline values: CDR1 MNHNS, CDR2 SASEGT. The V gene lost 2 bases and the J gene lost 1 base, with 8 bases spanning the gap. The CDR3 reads CASSEPTMNTGELFF. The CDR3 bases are TGTGCCAGCAGTGAACCTACGATGAACACCGGGGAGCTGTTTTTT.

As DNA, the CDR3 is TGTGCCAGCAGCGTACGCTGGGGCTCAACTGAAGCTTTCTTT. It codes for CASSVRWGSTEAFF. The J gene is TRBJ1-1, the V gene TRBV9; D is perhaps TRBD1 (5 bases). Looked up from germline, CDR1 is SGDLS and CDR2 is YYNGEE. This CDR3 region has 14 residues. Trimming took off 1 base at V and 5 bases at J, with 12 bases between the two ends.

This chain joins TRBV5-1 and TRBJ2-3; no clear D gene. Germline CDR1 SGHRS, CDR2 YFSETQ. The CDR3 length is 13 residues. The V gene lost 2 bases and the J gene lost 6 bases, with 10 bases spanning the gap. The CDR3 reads CASSFRVGDTQYF. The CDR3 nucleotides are TGCGCCAGCAGCTTCCGGGTTGGGGATACGCAGTATTTT.

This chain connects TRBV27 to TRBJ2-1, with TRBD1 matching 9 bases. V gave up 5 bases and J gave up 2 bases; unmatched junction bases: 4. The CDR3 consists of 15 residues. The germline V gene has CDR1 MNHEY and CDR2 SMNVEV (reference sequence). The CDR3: CASSATGGTYNEQFF. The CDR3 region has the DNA TGTGCCAGCAGTGCGACAGGGGGTACCTACAATGAGCAGTTCTTC.

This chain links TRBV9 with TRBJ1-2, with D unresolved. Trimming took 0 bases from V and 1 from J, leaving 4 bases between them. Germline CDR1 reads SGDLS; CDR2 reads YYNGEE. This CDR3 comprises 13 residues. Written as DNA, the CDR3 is TGTGCCAGCAGCGTAGACAATAACTATGGCTACACCTTC. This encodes CASSVDNNYGYTF.

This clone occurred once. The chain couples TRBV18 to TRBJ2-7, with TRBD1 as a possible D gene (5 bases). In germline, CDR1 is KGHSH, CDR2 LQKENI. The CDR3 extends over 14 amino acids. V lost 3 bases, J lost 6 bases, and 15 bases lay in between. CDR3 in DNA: TGTGCCAGCTCACCTAGGGCAGGGTACCCCGAGCAGTACTTC. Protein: CASSPRAGYPEQYF.